This is a list of T cell receptor beta chains from one sample in a study of long-term antiretroviral therapy in people with HIV. The data were produced by immunoSEQ multiplex PCR, yet TCRdb's version contains in-frame clones alone and is incomplete. The sample has roughly 20,000 clones; about nine tenths are singletons. Sequenced material: unsorted PBMCs, taken 0.5 years after starting antiretroviral therapy. The receptors here all came from a man aged 35-49 years with HIV. Each CDR3 is given with its conserved first and last residue. Each record gives: clone size, J gene, V gene, D gene, CDR3 DNA, CDR3 protein. A D gene is named only where the DNA matches it firmly. Only some rows state a clone size, as once, few, many or a class for expanded clones.

>.|TRBJ2-3|TRBV9|.
TGTGCCAGCAGCGTAAGTGTTGGGCTCCCTGGCACAGATACGCAGTATTTT
CASSVSVGLPGTDTQYF
>.|TRBJ2-7|TRBV23-1|.
TGCGCCAGCAGTCAATCGAAGGCTATTTACCCCTACGAGCAGTACTTC
CASSQSKAIYPYEQYF
>.|TRBJ2-7|TRBV7-9|.
TGTGCCAGCAGCTTATATATCGGCGCCACCTACGAGCAGTACTTC
CASSLYIGATYEQYF
>.|TRBJ2-7|TRBV7-8|.
TGTGCCAGCAGCAGAGCGGGTCCCTCCTACGAGCAGTACTTC
CASSRAGPSYEQYF
>few|TRBJ1-1|TRBV20-1|.
TGCAGTGCTAAAAGGGAGGAAGCTTTCTTT
CSAKREEAFF
>.|TRBJ2-7|TRBV7-2|TRBD2
TGTGCCAGCAGCTCTAGCGGGGGACCGTACGAGCAGTACTTC
CASSSSGGPYEQYF
>.|TRBJ2-7|TRBV2|.
TGTGCCAGCAGCCGCCTAGCTTCCGAGCAGTACTTC
CASSRLASEQYF
>.|TRBJ1-5|TRBV7-2|.
TGTGCCAGCGAAGAGGGAGGCAATCAGCCCCAGCATTTT
CASEEGGNQPQHF
>.|TRBJ2-1|TRBV30|.
TGTGCCTGGAGTGTGAGGGGGGACAATGAGCAGTTCTTC
CAWSVRGDNEQFF
>.|TRBJ2-5|TRBV4-2|TRBD2
TGTGCCAGCAGCCCGGGGGGGCGGGGGGAAGAGACCCAGTACTTC
CASSPGGRGEETQYF
>.|TRBJ2-1|TRBV7-2|TRBD2
TGTGCCAGCAGCCAGCCTAGCGGGAGTATTGAGCAGTTCTTC
CASSQPSGSIEQFF
>.|TRBJ2-5|TRBV18|.
TGTGCCAGCTCACCAGTAGGGGGAGAGACCCAGTACTTC
CASSPVGGETQYF
>.|TRBJ1-2|TRBV25-1|.
TGTGCCAGCAGTGAATATGTCACAGACTATGGCTACACCTTC
CASSEYVTDYGYTF
>.|TRBJ1-2|TRBV27|.
TGTGCCAGCAGTTTTTATCCGGGGGACGATGGCTACACCTTC
CASSFYPGDDGYTF
>.|TRBJ2-7|TRBV7-9|TRBD1
TGTGCCAGCAGCTCTACCGGGACAGGGGCGCCCGAGCAGTACTTC
CASSSTGTGAPEQYF
>.|TRBJ2-7|TRBV5-5|TRBD2
TGTGCCAGCAGCCTCGGACTAGCGGGAGCCCCCTACGAGCAGTACTTC
CASSLGLAGAPYEQYF
>large|TRBJ1-2|TRBV7-9|.
TGTGCCAGCAGCTTCGAGGAGGGGGGGCAATATGGCTACACCTTC
CASSFEEGGQYGYTF
>.|TRBJ2-7|TRBV7-9|TRBD2
TGTGCCAGCAGCTTAGGAACGGCGGGAGGGCCCTACGAGCAGTACTTC
CASSLGTAGGPYEQYF